Listed below are T cell receptor beta chains from one sample, sequenced in a study of beta chain features in type 1 diabetes. The assay was immunoSEQ multiplex PCR, and TCRdb's table has in-frame clones only and misses some. The data contain more than 250,000 clones, 14% of them seen just once; the ten biggest clones take up about 0.015%. Material for sequencing was naive CD4+ T cells from blood. The source of these receptors is a young man with type 1 diabetes. Both conserved end residues are part of each CDR3. The order of the fields is D gene, clone size, CDR3 length, V gene, J gene, CDR3 DNA, CDR3 protein. D genes are given only for firm matches. The size entry is marked missing in some rows and otherwise reads once, few, many or a size class.

.	few	16	TRBV15	TRBJ2-5	TGTGCCACCAGCAGAGGAAGCGGAAACCTCAGGGAGACCCAGTACTTC	CATSRGSGNLRETQYF
.	.	15	TRBV18	TRBJ2-3	TGTGCCAGCTCACCGTCCACTAAAAGCACAGATACGCAGTATTTT	CASSPSTKSTDTQYF
.	few	14	TRBV7-2	TRBJ2-5	TGTGCCAGCAGCTCAAGGAGGTACCAAGAGACCCAGTACTTC	CASSSRRYQETQYF
.	.	14	TRBV7-2	TRBJ1-5	TGTGCCAGCAGCTCAGGGGTAAGCAATCAGCCCCAGCATTTT	CASSSGVSNQPQHF
.	.	16	TRBV7-2	TRBJ1-4	TGTGCCAGCAGCCCACAGGGAGCGATAACTAATGAAAAACTGTTTTTT	CASSPQGAITNEKLFF
.	.	11	TRBV27	TRBJ2-1	TGTGCCAGCAGAATCTTCAGTGAGCAGTTCTTC	CASRIFSEQFF
.	.	15	TRBV14	TRBJ2-5	TGTGCCAGCAGCCCAGCCGGGACACGAAAAGAGACCCAGTACTTC	CASSPAGTRKETQYF
TRBD1	few	12	TRBV28	TRBJ1-4	TGTGCCAGCAGTTTAAAGGGGGCCGAACTGTTTTTT	CASSLKGAELFF
TRBD2	few	14	TRBV7-2	TRBJ2-7	TGTGCCAGCAGCTTAGATAGCGGGAGAACCGAGCAGTACTTC	CASSLDSGRTEQYF
.	.	12	TRBV7-2	TRBJ2-5	TGTGCCAGCAGCATCAGACAAGAGACCCAGTACTTC	CASSIRQETQYF